The T cell receptor beta chain under discussion was sequenced for a study of cytomegalovirus exposure and HLA in healthy donors. Whole-study context: The 120 million or so unique TCR beta sequences, from around 200 million T cells, were found by an earlier analysis. Whole-study results and caveats: Earlier results showed most TCR beta V segments being productive about 87% or about 30% of the time. A few CMV-associated chains proved CMV antigen-specific in vitro. In a later analysis, V- and J-gene trimming of beta chains associated with a DCLRE1C missense variant, replicated independently.

Primers for the PCR totalled 60 Vbeta and 13 Jbeta. Only in-frame clones appear in the TCRdb table, and some are missing; sequencing was by immunoSEQ multiplex PCR. The sample holds roughly 110,000 clones, just over 70% seen once. Germline CDR1 reads KGHSH; CDR2 reads LQKENI. V was cut by 0 bases and J by 0 bases, with 17 bases left in between. CDR3 size: 18 residues. Comments on this clone: Its cognate antigen is unknown.

V usage is TRBV18 and J usage is TRBJ1-1, with D perhaps TRBD1 (6 bases). This receptor was identified in a boy between 10 and 17 years old in good health and CMV-seronegative. Sequenced input: PBMCs. CDR3: CASSPPLSGVGVNTEAFF. CDR3 DNA sequence: TGTGCCAGCTCACCACCCTTATCAGGGGTTGGGGTGAACACTGAAGCTTTCTTT.